This T cell receptor beta chain was identified in a study of cytomegalovirus exposure and HLA in healthy donors. This CDR3 is 13 amino acids long. Between the trimmed V and J ends, which lost 5 bases and 5 bases, there was a span of 12 bases. Per germline, CDR1 MNHEY and CDR2 SVGAGI. It was with 60 Vbeta and 13 Jbeta primers that the PCR ran. Generated by immunoSEQ multiplex PCR, the TCRdb table keeps only in-frame clones and is missing some. Here the sample spans 80,000 to 90,000 clones, approximately 80% being singletons. This sequence originates from a man aged 30-40 years in good health and CMV-seronegative. Sequencing input: PBMCs. The chain carries TRBV6-5 and TRBJ2-5; no reliable D call. CDR3 sequence: CASSHRVAETQYF. CDR3 nucleotide sequence: TGTGCCAGCAGTCACCGGGTGGCGGAGACCCAGTACTTC.